A selection of T cell receptor beta chains follows, all from one sample in a study of a mutant IDH1 vaccine in newly diagnosed glioma. Assay used: immunoSEQ multiplex PCR; TCRdb lists only in-frame clones, some missing. There are some 87,000 clones in the sample; just under 80% occur only once, and 7.5% lies in the top ten. The specimen comprised PBMCs, sampled from a glioma patient treated with radiotherapy, temozolomide or both. The receptors shown here come from a man aged 40-50 years with glioma. Both conserved end residues are part of each CDR3. The D gene is left open where the match is weak. Where a row states a size, it is once, few, many or the class of an expanded clone; other rows omit it.

DNA	CDR3	size	J	V	D
TGTGCCAGCAGCTTAGTTCTAGGGGAGACCCAGTACTTC	CASSLVLGETQYF	.	TRBJ2-5	TRBV7-2	.
TGTGCCACCAGCAGAGAAGGGGGCACAGATACGCAGTATTTT	CATSREGGTDTQYF	.	TRBJ2-3	TRBV15	.
TGTGCCAGTAGTATTAACGGGGCTAACGAGCAGTACTTC	CASSINGANEQYF	.	TRBJ2-7	TRBV19	.
TGCAGCGTTGAAGCTGAGGACCGAGCTAACTATGGCTACACCTTC	CSVEAEDRANYGYTF	.	TRBJ1-2	TRBV29-1	.
TGTGCCAGCAGGACTTACAGGGAGCGCTGGAATAGCTACACCTTC	CASRTYRERWNSYTF	once	TRBJ1-2	TRBV11-2	.
TGTGCCAGCAGTTTTAGGGTTGGCGGGAACACTGAAGCTTTCTTT	CASSFRVGGNTEAFF	.	TRBJ1-1	TRBV28	.
TGTGCCAGCAGTTCCGGCCCAAAGACCACTGGGGCCAACGTCCTGACTTTC	CASSSGPKTTGANVLTF	.	TRBJ2-6	TRBV7-2	.
TGTGCCAGCATATTGGCCTCCTACGAGCAGTACTTC	CASILASYEQYF	.	TRBJ2-7	TRBV2	.
TGCGCCAGCAGCCAGCAACTGAACACTGAAGCTTTCTTT	CASSQQLNTEAFF	.	TRBJ1-1	TRBV4-1	.
TGTGCCAGTAAAGACAGGACCTCCTACGAGCAGTACTTC	CASKDRTSYEQYF	.	TRBJ2-7	TRBV19	.
TGCGCCAGCAGCTTGGGGTACACTGAAGCTTTCTTT	CASSLGYTEAFF	.	TRBJ1-1	TRBV5-1	.
TGTGCCAGCAGCGTCTCAGGGGCCGGCGGCGGAAACACCATATATTTT	CASSVSGAGGGNTIYF	.	TRBJ1-3	TRBV9	.
TGTGCCAGCAGCGAAACAGCACCTAATTCACCCCTCCACTTT	CASSETAPNSPLHF	.	TRBJ1-6	TRBV7-9	.
TGTGCCAGCAGCCCAGGACAGGGCGGTCAGCCCCAGCATTTT	CASSPGQGGQPQHF	.	TRBJ1-5	TRBV6-5	TRBD1
TGTGCCAGCAGCCATAATATGAACACTGAAGCTTTCTTT	CASSHNMNTEAFF	few	TRBJ1-1	TRBV4-2	.
TGTGCCAGCAGTAAGACTAGCGGGTACTACGAGCAGTACTTC	CASSKTSGYYEQYF	.	TRBJ2-7	TRBV2	TRBD2
TGTGCCAGTATTCCCGTTGGGTTTGAGCTGCATGGCTACACCTTC	CASIPVGFELHGYTF	.	TRBJ1-2	TRBV19	.
TGTGCCAGTAGTCCCGGGACAGGGGATTACAATGAGCAGTTCTTC	CASSPGTGDYNEQFF	.	TRBJ2-1	TRBV19	TRBD1
TGTGCCAGCAGCGTCAGGGGGCGCAATCAGCCCCAGCATTTT	CASSVRGRNQPQHF	.	TRBJ1-5	TRBV5-4	TRBD1
TGTGCCAGCAGCCGCATGTCGGGGCTACCCTGGACCTTC	CASSRMSGLPWTF	.	TRBJ1-2	TRBV6-5	.
TGTGCCAGCAGTGGACTAGGCTACGAGCAGTACTTC	CASSGLGYEQYF	few	TRBJ2-7	TRBV28	TRBD2
TGTGCCAGCAGCTTTGACAGGGGGGACACTGAAGCTTTCTTT	CASSFDRGDTEAFF	.	TRBJ1-1	TRBV7-2	TRBD1
TGTGCCTGGGGGAACACTGAAGCTTTCTTT	CAWGNTEAFF	few	TRBJ1-1	TRBV30	.
TGTGCCAGCAGTTTGGAGACTAGCTCCTACGAGCAGTACTTC	CASSLETSSYEQYF	.	TRBJ2-7	TRBV28	.
TGTGCCAGCAGCTTGGCCGGACAGGACCGGGAGCAGTACTTC	CASSLAGQDREQYF	.	TRBJ2-7	TRBV5-4	TRBD1
TGTGCCAGCAGTGAAGAAAGAATTCAAATGAACACTGAAGCTTTCTTT	CASSEERIQMNTEAFF	.	TRBJ1-1	TRBV2	.
TGTGCCTGGAGTGTAAAGGTCCAGGGCTTTGGGAATGAGCAGTTCTTC	CAWSVKVQGFGNEQFF	.	TRBJ2-1	TRBV30	.
TGTGCCAGCAGCGTAGTACCCTCGGCGGGAGGGTACACCGGGGAGCTGTTTTTT	CASSVVPSAGGYTGELFF	.	TRBJ2-2	TRBV9	TRBD2